These T cell receptor beta chains were read from a single sample in a study of shared clonotypes between healthy human individuals. Here immunoSEQ multiplex PCR was the method, and the copy in TCRdb shows in-frame clones only, minus some. The table has 2 million to 2.5 million clones, about nine tenths seen once. The sample was naive CD4+ T cells from PBMCs. The origin of the receptors is a man aged 18 to 30 in good health. Some clones in this sample may be carry-over from other donors' samples. Both conserved end residues are part of each CDR3. The D gene is left open where the match is weak. Clone size, where shown, is once, few, many, or a class for clones that have expanded.

v_gene	abundance	j_gene	d_gene	CDR3nt	CDR3aa
TRBV11-3	.	TRBJ2-7	TRBD2	TGTGCCAGCAGCCCAACGACTAGCGCCAGAGGGGAGCAGTACTTC	CASSPTTSARGEQYF
TRBV5-1	.	TRBJ2-2	.	TGCGCCAGCACTGAAGCGCGGGGAGGATACGGGGAGCTGTTTTTT	CASTEARGGYGELFF
TRBV5-1	.	TRBJ2-2	.	TGCGCCAGCAGCACAGGTGACAGGCCTAACACCGGGGAGCTGTTTTTT	CASSTGDRPNTGELFF
TRBV7-3	once	TRBJ2-5	TRBD2	TGTGCCAGCAGCCAGGGACTAGCGGAAGAGACCCAGTACTTC	CASSQGLAEETQYF
TRBV28	.	TRBJ2-7	TRBD2	TGTGCCAGCAGTCACTCTGGAGCGGGAGGATCCGAGCAGTACTTC	CASSHSGAGGSEQYF
TRBV6-6	.	TRBJ2-7	.	TGTGCCAGCAGTTACTCGCCAGGGACGAACTACGAGCAGTACTTC	CASSYSPGTNYEQYF
TRBV30	.	TRBJ2-5	.	TGTGCCTGGAGTGTACAGGGAGGAGAGACCCAGTACTTC	CAWSVQGGETQYF
TRBV4-2	.	TRBJ2-7	TRBD2	TGTGCCAGCAGCCAAGATGTGATAGCGGGGCCTTACGAGCAGTACTTC	CASSQDVIAGPYEQYF
TRBV5-1	.	TRBJ2-3	TRBD2	TGCGCCAGCAGCTTGGCGGGGACTAGCGGGACCATGGCAGATACGCAGTATTTT	CASSLAGTSGTMADTQYF
TRBV7-8	.	TRBJ2-3	TRBD2	TGTGCCAGCAGCCCCGGGAGGTATGACACAGATACGCAGTATTTT	CASSPGRYDTDTQYF
TRBV7-2	.	TRBJ2-1	.	TGTGCCAGCAGCCGTCGTGTGGGGACGTACAATGAGCAGTTCTTC	CASSRRVGTYNEQFF
TRBV5-1	.	TRBJ2-2	.	TGCGCCAGCAGCTTACACGTGCAGGGGAACACCGGGGAGCTGTTTTTT	CASSLHVQGNTGELFF
TRBV6-6	.	TRBJ1-1	.	TGTGCCAGCACCCAATCGGGAAACACTGAAGCTTTCTTT	CASTQSGNTEAFF
TRBV4-3	.	TRBJ1-5	.	TGCGCCAGCAGCCAAGATAAAAGGGGCAATCAGCCCCAGCATTTT	CASSQDKRGNQPQHF
TRBV4-3	.	TRBJ1-2	.	TGCGCCAGCAGCCAAGAGGGGGGGGCGGATGGCTACACCTTC	CASSQEGGADGYTF
TRBV28	.	TRBJ1-5	.	TGTGCCAGCAGGAAGGGGGGGGCTAGCAATCAGCCCCAGCATTTT	CASRKGGASNQPQHF
TRBV10-3	.	TRBJ2-7	.	TGTGCCATCAGTGACACCCCGGGGAACTACGAGCAGTACTTC	CAISDTPGNYEQYF
TRBV27	once	TRBJ1-2	TRBD1	TGTGCCAGCAGTTCCCGACGGGGGACAGACCAGCTAAAGGGCACCTTC	CASSSRRGTDQLKGTF
TRBV7-3	few	TRBJ2-3	TRBD1	TGTGCCAGCAGCCACGGACAGGGGATTACGGGGACAGATACGCAGTATTTT	CASSHGQGITGTDTQYF
TRBV5-1	once	TRBJ1-4	.	TGCGCCAGCAGCTTACAGACAACTAATGAAAAACTGTTTTTT	CASSLQTTNEKLFF
TRBV11-2	.	TRBJ2-7	TRBD2	TGTGCCAGCAGAAGGACTAGCGGGACTTCCTACGAGCAGTACTTC	CASRRTSGTSYEQYF
TRBV28	.	TRBJ1-5	TRBD1	TGTGCCAGCAGTTCGACAGGGGCTAATCAGCCCCAGCATTTT	CASSSTGANQPQHF
TRBV30	.	TRBJ2-3	TRBD2	TGTGCCTGGAGGGCAGCGGGAGCCGTGGCAGATACGCAGTATTTT	CAWRAAGAVADTQYF
TRBV5-4	.	TRBJ2-1	TRBD2	TGTGCCAGCAGCTTGGCCGGTGGGCTAGCGGACAATGAGCAGTTCTTC	CASSLAGGLADNEQFF
TRBV2	.	TRBJ1-2	.	TGTGCCAGCAGTGTTGGTGGGAACTATGGCTACACCTTC	CASSVGGNYGYTF
TRBV6-1	.	TRBJ2-7	TRBD1	TGTGCCAGCAGGGCCGGGACAGGGGGATACGAGCAGTACTTC	CASRAGTGGYEQYF
TRBV5-1	.	TRBJ1-1	TRBD1	TGCGCCAGCAGCTTCCGGACAGGGGGCAACACTGAAGCTTTCTTT	CASSFRTGGNTEAFF
TRBV7-6	.	TRBJ2-3	.	TGTGCCAGCAGCCCCCTCGGGTCAGGGGGAGGGTATACGCAGTATTTT	CASSPLGSGGGYTQYF
TRBV28	.	TRBJ1-2	.	TGTGCCAGCAGTTTATCGGTAGACTATGGCTACACCTTC	CASSLSVDYGYTF
TRBV28	once	TRBJ2-1	.	TGTGCCAGCAGTCCACAAGGGCGGGGTGGTGAGCAGTTCTTC	CASSPQGRGGEQFF
TRBV7-3	.	TRBJ2-1	.	TGTGCCAGCAGCTTAATAGGGGGGCACAATGAGCAGTTCTTC	CASSLIGGHNEQFF
TRBV6-5	.	TRBJ2-1	TRBD2	TGTGCCAGCAGTTACTCGGGGGTGGACGGGAGGGCCCCGTTCTTC	CASSYSGVDGRAPFF
TRBV30	.	TRBJ2-5	.	TGTGCCTGTGGGGCCTGGACTCAAGAGACCCAGTACTTC	CACGAWTQETQYF
TRBV28	.	TRBJ1-2	.	TGTGCCAGCAGTCTAAGGACAGACCTGGGCTACACCTTC	CASSLRTDLGYTF
TRBV27	.	TRBJ1-1	.	TGTGCCAGCAGTCCATGGCAACACACTGAAGCTTTCTTT	CASSPWQHTEAFF
TRBV27	.	TRBJ1-1	TRBD1	TGTGCCAGCAGTTCCAGGGGGACCCTGGGAACTGAAGCTTTCTTT	CASSSRGTLGTEAFF
TRBV6-6	.	TRBJ1-1	.	TGTGCCAGCAGCCGTCCAGGGAACCCGAACACTGAAGCTTTCTTT	CASSRPGNPNTEAFF
TRBV7-2	.	TRBJ2-3	TRBD2	TGTGCCAGCAGCTGGGGACTATCCTCTAGCACAGATACGCAGTATTTT	CASSWGLSSSTDTQYF
TRBV12-5	.	TRBJ2-1	TRBD1	TGTGCTAGTGGGGAGGACAGGGGGCTAACGGGTGAGCAGTTCTTC	CASGEDRGLTGEQFF
TRBV18	once	TRBJ2-2	.	TGTGCCAGCTCACCACCTTGGCAGAGAGACACCGGGGAGCTGTTTTTT	CASSPPWQRDTGELFF